Following are 17 T cell receptor beta chains from one sample sequenced in a study of T cells in localized non-small cell lung cancer. Profiling relied on immunoSEQ multiplex PCR, and the TCRdb table lists in-frame clones only, not all of them. The sample records about 40,000 clones, around 84% being singletons. The sample consisted of peripheral blood, taken before any cancer treatment. The receptors shown here come from a man aged 18 to 50 with stage I lung adenocarcinoma.

The chain carries TRBV5-1 and TRBJ1-2; 10 positions match TRBD1. The germline CDR1 and CDR2 sequences are SGHRS and YFSETQ. V was clipped by 0 bases and J by 3 bases; unmatched bases: 2. The CDR3 contains 15 residues. CDR3 nucleotide sequence: TGCGCCAGCAGCTTGGAAGGGACAGGGGACTATGGCTACACCTTC. Its translation is CASSLEGTGDYGYTF.

The chain has TRBV7-2 and TRBJ2-2; D is possibly TRBD2 (5 bases). V was pared by 4 bases and J by 2 bases, with 11 bases between. Germline V gene lookup returns CDR1 SGHTA and CDR2 FQGNSA. This CDR3 has 15 amino acids. The CDR3: CASSYGGSNTGELFF. In nucleotides, the CDR3 is TGTGCCAGCAGCTACGGCGGGTCTAACACCGGGGAGCTGTTTTTT.

This clone was recorded a few times. The V and J genes are TRBV6-4 and TRBJ1-4, with no clear D. Germline V CDR1 and CDR2: MRHNA, SNTAGT. The CDR3 sequence is 12 residues long. Trimming took 5 bases from V and 6 from J, leaving 7 bases between them. The CDR3 DNA reads as TGTGCCAGCAGTCCCCCCCATGAAAAACTGTTTTTT. Residues: CASSPPHEKLFF.

The CDR3 region is CASSRYGGPTNEQFF. The CDR3 coding sequence is TGCGCCAGCAGTCGATACGGGGGGCCTACCAATGAGCAGTTCTTC. The chain joins TRBV5-1 to TRBJ2-1, with a possible D match to TRBD2 (7 bases). The germline CDR1 and CDR2 sequences are SGHRS and YFSETQ. Trimming removed 5 bases at V and 6 bases at J, with 18 bases between. The CDR3 sequence is 15 residues long.

This clone was seen a handful of times. The chain combines TRBV18 with TRBJ1-6, with unresolved D. The CDR3 length is 15 residues. Trimming stripped 2 bases from V and 3 bases from J, with 8 bases between. Germline V gene lookup returns CDR1 KGHSH and CDR2 LQKENI. CDR3 sequence reads: CASSPGLDYNSPLHF. CDR3 DNA: TGTGCCAGCTCACCAGGGTTGGACTATAATTCACCCCTCCACTTT.

The chain combines TRBV7-2 with TRBJ1-3; D ambiguous. The germline V and J ends were trimmed by 1 base and 0 bases, with 10 bases remaining between them. CDR3 size: 16 residues. CDR1 is SGHTA and CDR2 is FQGNSA in the germline V gene. CDR3 bases: TGTGCCAGCAGCTTAGAACAGCGCTTCTCTGGAAACACCATATATTTT. Translated: CASSLEQRFSGNTIYF.

The chain carries TRBV6-1 and TRBJ1-5, with D uncertain. The V end was cut by 7 bases, the J end by 3 bases, with 10 bases between. In germline, CDR1 is MNHNS, CDR2 SASEGT. The length of the CDR3 is 13 residues. Written as DNA, the CDR3 is TGTGCCAGCATATCTGAAAACAATCAGCCCCAGCATTTT. Protein: CASISENNQPQHF.

The chain combines TRBV5-4 with TRBJ2-1; D may be TRBD1 (5 bases). This CDR3 has 15 amino acids. The germline CDR1 and CDR2 sequences are SGHNT and YYREEE (reference sequence). V was pared by 1 base and J by 2 bases, with 10 bases between. DNA for the CDR3: TGTGCCAGCAGCTTGCTGGGGCCGACCTACAATGAGCAGTTCTTC. This codes for CASSLLGPTYNEQFF.

V usage is TRBV5-4 and J usage is TRBJ2-5; either TRBD1 or TRBD2 may fit D (7 bases each). Germline CDR1 and CDR2: SGHNT and YYREEE (reference sequence). Trimming shortened V by 1 base and J by 5 bases, and 15 bases separated the two germline ends. The CDR3 runs to 15 residues. The CDR3 loop is CASSLRTGEGETQYF. The CDR3 DNA follows: TGTGCCAGCAGCTTGCGAACAGGGGAGGGGGAGACCCAGTACTTC.

Here the CDR3 DNA reads TGTGCCAGCAGCCAAGAGTCGTTGGGGGACAGGGGGCATGGCTACACCTTC. Translating gives CASSQESLGDRGHGYTF. V usage is TRBV4-2 and J usage is TRBJ1-2; TRBD1 aligns across 12 bases. The CDR3 has 17 residues. V was clipped by 0 bases and J by 6 bases; unmatched bases: 8. Germline assignment: CDR1 LGHNA and CDR2 YNFKEQ.

The chain couples TRBV7-2 to TRBJ1-1; no firm D call. Trimming took 3 bases from V and 1 from J, leaving 3 bases between them. The V gene's germline CDR1 is SGHTA and CDR2 FQGNSA. CDR3 length: 12 amino acids. The CDR3 nucleotides are TGTGCCAGCAGCTTCCGGAACACTGAAGCTTTCTTT. Amino acids: CASSFRNTEAFF.

This chain uses TRBV4-3 with TRBJ2-6, with TRBD2 identical over 8 bases. This CDR3 is built from 16 residues. V was clipped by 3 bases and J by 0 bases; unmatched bases: 1. From germline, CDR1 is LGHNA and CDR2 YSLEER. The CDR3 DNA reads as TGCGCCAGCAGCCACGGGGGGGCCTCTGGGGCCAACGTCCTGACTTTC. Translated: CASSHGGASGANVLTF.

The chain has TRBV30 and TRBJ1-1; no firm D call. V lost 0 bases, J lost 3 bases, and 8 bases lay in between. CDR1 and CDR2 (germline): GTSNPN, SVGIG (reference sequence). The CDR3 totals 13 residues. The CDR3 sequence: CAWSVRGDTEAFF. CDR3 bases: TGTGCCTGGAGTGTACGTGGGGACACTGAAGCTTTCTTT.

In its sample, this clone was seen a few times. V usage is TRBV6-1 and J usage is TRBJ1-2, with D maybe TRBD1 (5 bases). V shed 2 bases and J shed 4 bases, with 20 bases lying between them. CDR3 length: 17 amino acids. Germline CDR1 is MNHNS and CDR2 is SASEGT. The CDR3 DNA follows: TGTGCCAGCAGTGAAAGTGGCAGGGCCGTATCCATCTATGGCTACACCTTC. Translated: CASSESGRAVSIYGYTF.

This chain's CDR3 is CASRSTGILETQYF. CDR3 DNA: TGTGCCAGCAGATCCACAGGGATCTTAGAGACCCAGTACTTC. The gene calls are TRBV6-6 and TRBJ2-5; tentatively, D is TRBD1 (6 bases). This CDR3 has 14 residues. V was cut by 6 bases and J by 4 bases, with 15 bases left in between. From germline, CDR1 is MNHNY and CDR2 SVGAGI (reference sequence).

J is TRBJ2-7 and V is TRBV7-2, with D possibly being TRBD1 (6 bases). Trimming took 1 base from V and 0 from J, leaving 10 bases between them. The CDR3 is made up of 15 amino acids. CDR1 and CDR2 from the germline V gene are SGHTA and FQGNSA. The CDR3 nucleotides are TGTGCCAGCAGCTTAGTCAGGGGTCCCTCCTACGAGCAGTACTTC. Protein product: CASSLVRGPSYEQYF.

There are a few counts of this clone. The rearrangement uses TRBV27 and TRBJ1-5; D may be TRBD1 (6 bases). The CDR3 covers 14 residues. The germline V gene has CDR1 MNHEY and CDR2 SMNVEV (reference sequence). V gave up 2 bases and J gave up 7 bases, with 12 bases separating them. For the CDR3, the DNA is TGTGCCAGCAGTTTAACGCCAGGGGTCCAGCCCCAGCATTTT. It yields the protein CASSLTPGVQPQHF.